The 16 T cell receptor beta chains below come from one sample, sequenced in a study of long-term antiretroviral therapy in people with HIV. Survey-level immunoSEQ v3.0 assays were run. Data came from immunoSEQ multiplex PCR; TCRdb stores just in-frame clones and leaves some out. The data hold fewer than 30,000 clones, with approximately 80% observed a single time. The sample consisted of unsorted PBMCs, taken 1.1 years before starting antiretroviral therapy. The receptors shown here come from a woman in her twenties or thirties with HIV.

V and J are TRBV5-6 and TRBJ1-2; D is possibly TRBD1 (6 bases). The CDR3 loop spans 14 amino acids. From germline, CDR1 is SGHDT and CDR2 YYEEEE. The V gene lost 7 bases and the J gene lost 8 bases, with 21 bases spanning the gap. CDR3: CASGLQGPGRGYTF. The CDR3 DNA sequence: TGTGCCAGCGGGCTCCAGGGGCCCGGGAGGGGCTACACCTTC. The variable domain in full, completed from reference TRBV5-6 and TRBJ1-2, reads DAGVTQSPTHLIKTRGQQVTLRCSPKSGHDTVSWYQQALGQGPQFIFQYYEEEERQRGNFPDRFSGHQFPNYSSELNVNALLLGDSALYLCASGLQGPGRGYTFGSGTRLTVV.

The chain links TRBV30 to TRBJ1-2; 7 bases match TRBD1. The CDR3 is made up of 16 amino acids. V lost 4 bases to trimming and J lost 4 bases; unmatched junction nucleotides: 15. Germline V gene lookup returns CDR1 GTSNPN and CDR2 SVGIG (reference sequence). CDR3 in DNA: TGTGCCTGGATTTTAGAACTAAACAGGGGAACCTATGGCTACACCTTC. Encoded protein: CAWILELNRGTYGYTF.

The chain couples TRBV2 to TRBJ2-1; 7 bases align to TRBD2. There are 13 residues in the CDR3. V dropped 2 bases and J dropped 9; count of bases not matched to a gene: 4. Germline values: CDR1 SNHLY, CDR2 FYNNEI. The CDR3: CASSERERGEQFF. As DNA, the CDR3 is TGTGCCAGCAGTGAAAGGGAGCGGGGTGAGCAGTTCTTC.

The rearrangement links TRBV10-3 to TRBJ2-7; 11 bases match TRBD1. Germline assignment: CDR1 ENHRY and CDR2 SYGVKD. The V and J ends lost 6 bases and 5 bases, in that order; junction bases with no gene match: 6. The CDR3 covers 14 residues. The CDR3 reads CAISGGTGGHEQYV. DNA for the CDR3: TGTGCCATCAGCGGGGGGACAGGGGGACACGAGCAGTACGTC.

The chain joins TRBV6-4 to TRBJ1-6, with D maybe TRBD1 (6 bases). Germline V CDR1 and CDR2: MRHNA, SNTAGT. V was pared by 3 bases and J by 11 bases, with 11 bases between. The CDR3 extends over 13 amino acids. As DNA, the CDR3 is TGTGCCAGCAGTGAGGGGGGCTCAACACCCCTCCACTTT. Its protein product is CASSEGGSTPLHF.

The chain uses TRBV27 and TRBJ1-4, with D unclear. In germline, CDR1 is MNHEY, CDR2 SMNVEV (reference sequence). The CDR3 has 13 amino acids. V was shortened by 5 bases and J by 7 bases, with 11 bases between the two germline ends. The CDR3 sequence is CASSRTYGEKLFF. The CDR3 nucleotides read TGTGCCAGCAGTCGAACGTACGGTGAAAAACTGTTTTTT.

The V call is TRBV2, the J call TRBJ1-3; 9 positions match TRBD1. With 2 bases clipped from V and 4 bases from J, the junction kept 12 bases outside the gene matches. CDR1 and CDR2 (germline): SNHLY, FYNNEI. This CDR3 has 18 amino acids. The CDR3: CASSETFTGGAAGNTIYF. In DNA, the CDR3 is TGTGCCAGCAGTGAAACATTTACAGGGGGCGCCGCAGGAAACACCATATATTTT.

The rearrangement links TRBV2 to TRBJ1-5; no definite D call. Germline V lookup: CDR1 SNHLY, CDR2 FYNNEI. V dropped 3 bases and J dropped 4 bases, with 10 bases sitting between them. The CDR3 has 14 residues. The CDR3 is CASSENGVNQPQHF. The CDR3 nucleotides read TGTGCCAGCAGTGAGAATGGGGTAAATCAGCCCCAGCATTTT.

The V and J genes are TRBV9 and TRBJ2-1; 8 bases fit TRBD2. The CDR3 consists of 12 residues. V shed 3 bases, J shed 8 bases, and the junction held 1 base outside the gene matches. Germline CDR1 reads SGDLS; CDR2 reads YYNGEE. CDR3 residues: CASSASGYEQFF. In DNA, the CDR3 is TGTGCCAGCAGCGCTAGCGGGTATGAGCAGTTCTTC.

This rearrangement joins TRBV5-1 to TRBJ1-6; TRBD1 matches 7 bases. Germline values: CDR1 SGHRS, CDR2 YFSETQ. Unmatched junction bases numbered 1, after V lost 0 bases and J lost 4 bases. The CDR3 has 15 residues. The CDR3 loop is CASSLVTGYNSPLHF. In nucleotides, the CDR3 is TGCGCCAGCAGCTTGGTGACAGGGTATAATTCACCCCTCCACTTT.

This clone showed up just once. CDR3 DNA sequence: TGTGCCAGCTCACCCGAAACAGGGAAAGAGACCCAGTACTTC. Its translation is CASSPETGKETQYF. The J gene is TRBJ2-5, the V gene TRBV18, with D maybe TRBD1 (6 bases). The CDR3 length is 14 residues. Germline CDR1 reads KGHSH; CDR2 reads LQKENI. Deletions cut 3 bases from V and 3 bases from J, with 11 bases between.

This chain links TRBV7-2 with TRBJ1-3; D call uncertain. CDR1 is SGHTA, CDR2 FQGNSA, per germline. The CDR3 has 16 residues. Trimming took off 7 bases at V and 0 bases at J, with 16 bases between the two ends. DNA of the CDR3: TGTGCCAGCACCCTGCGGCCTTCGAGCTCTGGAAACACCATATATTTT. Its protein is CASTLRPSSSGNTIYF.

This chain connects TRBV5-4 to TRBJ2-7; possibly TRBD1 or TRBD2 for D (5 bases each). This CDR3 is built from 15 residues. Germline-derived CDR1 and CDR2 are SGHNT and YYREEE (reference sequence). V was clipped by 1 base and J by 7 bases, with 18 bases between them. This CDR3 is CASSLPPGRSGEQYF. The CDR3 DNA reads TGTGCCAGCAGCTTGCCCCCGGGACGTTCGGGGGAGCAGTACTTC.

V is TRBV5-4 and J is TRBJ2-7, with 8 bases identical to TRBD2. Germline-derived CDR1 and CDR2 are SGHNT and YYREEE (reference sequence). The CDR3 sequence is 13 residues long. Losses at the gene ends were 3 bases for V and 3 bases for J; bases not matched to a gene: 2. CDR3 nucleotide sequence: TGTGCCAGCAGCTCCGGGACTAGCTACGAGCAGTACTTC. Encoded protein: CASSSGTSYEQYF.

The rearrangement links TRBV5-4 to TRBJ2-3; no clear D gene. The CDR3 contains 14 residues. V shed 1 base and J shed 5 bases, with 11 bases lying between them. Germline values: CDR1 SGHNT, CDR2 YYREEE (reference sequence). As DNA, the CDR3 is TGTGCCAGCAGCTTGATGGTTACGCGAGATACGCAGTATTTT. Encoded protein: CASSLMVTRDTQYF.

The chain has TRBV28 and TRBJ1-1; 7 nucleotides line up with TRBD1. CDR3 length: 18 residues. Trimming at V came to 8 bases and at J to 1 base, leaving 19 bases not matched to a gene. CDR1 and CDR2 (germline): MDHEN, SYDVKM. The CDR3 reads CASGIQAGDSRSNTEAFF. CDR3 DNA: TGTGCCAGCGGGATACAGGCGGGGGACAGCCGTTCGAACACTGAAGCTTTCTTT.